Each of the 14 T cell receptor beta chains below was sequenced from the same sample in a study of blood T cell repertoires in COVID-19. The data were produced by immunoSEQ multiplex PCR, yet TCRdb's version contains in-frame clones alone and is incomplete. The repertoire holds some 240,000 clones, with 87% as singletons. The sequenced sample consisted of peripheral blood. All receptors come from a man aged 55-75 years who had recovered from COVID-19.

The gene calls are TRBV19 and TRBJ1-5; D not certain. This CDR3 comprises 12 residues. CDR1 LNHDA and CDR2 SQIVND come from the germline V gene (reference sequence). Trimming cost V 5 bases and J 11 bases, with 13 bases left between them. CDR3 bases: TGTGCCAGTAGTCCACTTCGATTGACCCAGCATTTT. Translation: CASSPLRLTQHF.

The chain carries TRBV5-4 and TRBJ1-2, with 9 bases aligning to TRBD1. The CDR3 spans 14 residues. Trimming removed 5 bases from V and 4 bases from J; junction bases left unmatched: 6. CDR1 is SGHNT and CDR2 is YYREEE in the germline V gene (reference sequence). CDR3: CASRSTGGVYGYTF. CDR3 DNA sequence: TGTGCCAGCAGATCGACAGGGGGAGTCTATGGCTACACCTTC.

The V call is TRBV5-6, the J call TRBJ1-2, with TRBD1 matching 7 bases. The V gene's germline CDR1 is SGHDT and CDR2 YYEEEE. V gave up 4 bases and J gave up 4 bases; unmatched junction bases: 13. The CDR3 runs 16 residues. The CDR3 sequence: CASSPQWGRGIYGYTF. As DNA, the CDR3 is TGTGCCAGCAGCCCCCAATGGGGCAGGGGGATCTATGGCTACACCTTC.

The chain links TRBV24-1 to TRBJ1-1, with TRBD1 as a possible D gene (5 bases). This CDR3 comprises 14 residues. The ends were cut back, 5 bases at V and 7 bases at J, with 16 bases in the middle. Germline loops: CDR1 KGHDR, CDR2 SFDVKD. The CDR3 coding sequence is TGTGCCACCAGTGTTACGGGGCGGGGAGATGAAGCTTTCTTT. Translation gives CATSVTGRGDEAFF.

In its sample, this clone was seen once. The chain is built from TRBV19 and TRBJ2-5; a possible D gene is TRBD1 (6 bases). V lost 2 bases and J lost 5, with 12 bases in between. The length of the CDR3 is 14 residues. In germline, CDR1 is LNHDA, CDR2 SQIVND (reference sequence). The CDR3 DNA reads as TGTGCCAGTAGTATAAGGGCAGGGGTGGAGACCCAGTACTTC. This sequence encodes CASSIRAGVETQYF.

The V and J genes are TRBV18 and TRBJ2-3, with D perhaps TRBD1 (5 bases). Trimming took 2 bases from V and 1 from J, leaving 13 bases between them. The CDR3 has 16 amino acids. Germline V CDR1 and CDR2: KGHSH, LQKENI. CDR3 protein: CASSPNRPRGTDTQYF. CDR3 nucleotides: TGTGCCAGCTCACCAAACCGGCCCAGGGGCACAGATACGCAGTATTTT.

This clone has a count of ten or more. This sequence joins TRBV6-5 and TRBJ2-1, with D perhaps TRBD1 (6 bases). Germline V lookup: CDR1 MNHEY, CDR2 SVGAGI. This CDR3 has 13 amino acids. Trimming took off 5 bases at V and 5 bases at J, with 10 bases between the two ends. CDR3 coding DNA: TGTGCCAGCAGTAAGGGGGTCCACAATGAGCAGTTCTTC. It codes for CASSKGVHNEQFF.

The rearrangement uses TRBV21-1 and TRBJ2-3; no check of the table's D call, TRBD2, against the DNA was made. TRBV21-1 is noted as a pseudogene. The CDR3 length is 20 residues. The CDR3 DNA reads TGTGCCAGCAGCAAAGTCCCCCCGTCCGCTTGGCGGGGGAACACAGATACGCAGTATTTT. Translating gives CASSKVPPSAWRGNTDTQYF.

The genes are TRBV6-2 or TRBV6-3 and TRBJ1-1, with 9 positions matching TRBD1. Germline V lookup: CDR1 MNHEY, CDR2 SVGEGT. The V gene end was trimmed by 6 bases and the J gene end by 4 bases; junction bases not matched to a gene: 9. The CDR3 loop spans 15 amino acids. Here the CDR3 DNA reads TGTGCCAGCAGCTATAACAGGGGGCAGGGCACTGAAGCTTTCTTT. Amino acid sequence: CASSYNRGQGTEAFF.

This clone was detected only a few times. V and J are TRBV2 and TRBJ2-7; perhaps TRBD2 as D (5 bases). The CDR3 spans 13 residues. Trimming took 2 bases from V and 5 from J, leaving 10 bases between them. The V gene's germline CDR1 is SNHLY and CDR2 FYNNEI. The CDR3 nucleotides are TGTGCCAGCAGTGAATTCCGAGGGCACGAGCAGTACTTC. It is translated as CASSEFRGHEQYF.

The rearrangement uses TRBV9 and TRBJ1-6; D is uncertain. CDR1 is SGDLS and CDR2 is YYNGEE in the germline V gene. The CDR3 length is 13 residues. V lost 1 base to trimming and J lost 4 bases, with 3 bases between them. The CDR3 DNA reads TGTGCCAGCAGCGTATCTTATAATTCACCCCTCCACTTT. Protein product: CASSVSYNSPLHF.

This clone came up once. The chain joins TRBV18 to TRBJ1-2, with unresolved D. The CDR3 totals 14 residues. Germline loops: CDR1 KGHSH, CDR2 LQKENI. V lost 0 bases to trimming and J lost 7 bases, with 12 bases between them. CDR3 coding DNA: TGTGCCAGCTCACCACCGGGGAGGTCTTCTGGCTACACCTTC. Protein: CASSPPGRSSGYTF.

This chain links TRBV3-1 (or the pseudogene TRBV3-2) with TRBJ2-1, with 9 bases aligning to TRBD2. The CDR3 has 16 amino acids. Germline CDR1 is LGHDT and CDR2 is YNNKEL (reference sequence). Trimming at V came to 0 bases and at J to 9 bases, leaving 9 bases not matched to a gene. The CDR3 region has the DNA TGTGCCAGCAGCCAAGAGGGCGGGGGGGCGGTCAGTGAGCAGTTCTTC. Amino acid sequence: CASSQEGGGAVSEQFF.

There are a few counts of this clone. This sequence joins TRBV3-1 (or the pseudogene TRBV3-2) and TRBJ1-1; the D is unclear. The germline gives CDR1 LGHDT, CDR2 YNNKEL (reference sequence). There are 16 residues in the CDR3. V gave up 0 bases and J gave up 0 bases, with 11 bases separating them. CDR3 region: CASSQDEFVMNTEAFF. As DNA, the CDR3 is TGTGCCAGCAGCCAAGATGAGTTTGTCATGAACACTGAAGCTTTCTTT.